In this sample, the clone carrying this T cell receptor (beta chain) turned up a few times. Its antigen is not known. Each TCR library used around 500 ng of total RNA and a linear amplification protocol. MiXCR, applied by TCRdb to the reads, yields one record per CDR3 protein. Of approximately 180,000 distinct CDR3 sequences listed, about four fifths are singletons. This entry is derived from a study of healthy donors' naive CD4 and CD8 T cells. Study-wide findings and caveats: CDR3 charge plus V and J genes appeared to account for about 13% of CD4/CD8 variance. A reported CD4+/CD8+ bias affected most V and J genes in naive cells.

This CDR3 contains 13 residues. With V trimmed by 5 bases and J by 2 bases, 1 base remained unmatched. In germline, CDR1 is SNHLY, CDR2 FYNNEI. The sequence came from a pool of human donors in good health; the sample pools cells from several healthy donors. Sequenced sample: naive CD4+ and CD8+ T cells sorted from blood, pooled from several donors. V and J are TRBV2 and TRBJ2-5, with 8 bases identical to TRBD1. CDR3 sequence: CASSRQGQETQYF. In DNA, the CDR3 is TGTGCCAGCAGTCGACAGGGGCAAGAGACCCAGTACTTC. The variable domain in full, with the rest retrieved from reference TRBV2 and TRBJ2-5, is EPEVTQTPSHQVTQMGQEVILRCVPISNHLYFYWYRQILGQKVEFLVSFYNNEISEKSEIFDDQFSVERPDGSNFTLKIRSTKLEDSAMYFCASSRQGQETQYFGPGTRLLVL.